This TCR beta chain comes out of a study of OX40 agonist ivuxolimab in advanced cancers. Overall study results and limits: Blood T cells, both CD4+ and CD8+, expanded clonally by week 6 at 0.1 to 3.0 mg/kg. People who partly responded at 0.1-3.0 mg/kg had some of the least clonal expansion seen. CD8+ T cells were the subset that, on average, had more expanded clones than CD4+.

Regarding this clone: Its antigen remains unidentified.

The protocol was immunoSEQ multiplex PCR, while the TCRdb copy is restricted to in-frame clones and leaves out a portion. The table has roughly 75,000 clones, around 90% seen once; the top ten hold 6.2%. Baseline was the first blood sampling point, followed by cycle 4 day 1 and cycle 7 day 1. After removal of 1 base from V and 3 bases from J, the junction contained 0 bases not matched to a gene. CDR1 is SGHRS and CDR2 is YFSETQ in the germline V gene. The length of the CDR3 is 13 residues. The sequence derives from an adult with an advanced solid tumor such as melanoma, head and neck, liver or kidney cancer. Here the sequenced sample was CD4+ or CD8+ T cells sorted from blood, taken in a trial of the OX40 agonist ivuxolimab. The V and J genes are TRBV5-1 and TRBJ1-2; TRBD1 matches at 7 bases. CDR3 region: CASSLTGDYGYTF. The CDR3 coding sequence is TGCGCCAGCAGCTTGACAGGGGACTATGGCTACACCTTC.